A selection of T cell receptor beta chains follows, all from one sample in a study of T cell repertoires in cytomegalovirus infection. MiXCR, applied by TCRdb to the reads, yields one record per CDR3 protein. Seen here are approximately 24,000 distinct CDR3 sequences, 22% observed once, and the top ten hold around 90%. Antigen specificity for these receptors is unknown. The starting material was CD8+ T cells from cultured PBMCs, obtained from culture after CMV antigen stimulation. Receptor source: a human donor in good health (CMV status not recorded). Some clones in this sample may be carry-over from other donors' samples. Each CDR3 is given with its conserved first and last residue. A D gene is named only where the DNA matches it firmly. Size tells how often a clone was seen (once, few, many) or the class of an expanded clone, and some rows leave it out.

j_gene | v_gene | abundance | d_gene | CDR3aa | CDR3nt
TRBJ2-1 | TRBV12-3/TRBV12-4 | few | TRBD2 | CASRLGGDYYNEQFF | TGTGCCAGCAGGCTCGGGGGGGATTACTACAATGAGCAGTTCTTC
TRBJ2-7 | TRBV19 | few | . | CASSITDSSVYEQYF | TGTGCCAGTAGTATTACAGACTCCTCCGTCTACGAGCAGTACTTC
TRBJ2-1 | TRBV6-1 | many | TRBD1 | CASRQQGAVFYNEQFF | TGTGCCAGCAGGCAACAGGGGGCCGTGTTCTACAATGAGCAGTTCTTC
TRBJ1-2 | TRBV20-1 | few | . | CSARGLPVGRGRGGYTF | TGCAGTGCTAGAGGCCTCCCCGTAGGCAGGGGCCGGGGGGGCTACACCTTC
TRBJ1-1 | TRBV27 | few | TRBD1 | CASSLTGGAGGEAFF | TGTGCCAGCAGTTTAACAGGGGGGGCGGGAGGTGAAGCTTTCTTT
TRBJ1-1 | TRBV6-5 | . | . | CASRETGGSTEAFF | TGTGCCAGCAGAGAGACAGGAGGGAGCACTGAAGCTTTCTTT
TRBJ2-3 | TRBV7-6 | . | TRBD1 | CASSLGQGRYTTDTQYF | TGTGCCAGCAGCTTAGGACAGGGTCGATATACGACAGATACGCAGTATTTT
TRBJ2-7 | TRBV4-3 | few | . | CASSQDVGGGGYEQYF | TGCGCCAGCAGCCAAGATGTCGGGGGAGGAGGTTACGAGCAGTACTTC
TRBJ2-1 | TRBV28 | few | . | CASLGGSSYNEQFF | TGTGCCAGCTTGGGAGGCAGCTCCTACAATGAGCAGTTCTTC
TRBJ2-2 | TRBV6-1 | many | . | CALDKKNTGELFF | TGTGCCCTGGACAAGAAGAACACCGGGGAGCTGTTTTTT
TRBJ2-7 | TRBV4-1 | . | . | CASSQVVGDEQYF | TGCGCCAGCAGCCAAGTGGTAGGGGACGAGCAGTACTTC
TRBJ1-1 | TRBV7-7 | . | . | CASSVFPRGGDTEAFF | TGTGCTAGCAGCGTCTTCCCAAGGGGTGGGGATACTGAAGCTTTCTTT
TRBJ1-1 | TRBV20-1 | many | . | CSASEGTGMNTEAFF | TGCAGTGCTAGTGAGGGGACGGGGATGAACACTGAAGCTTTCTTT
TRBJ2-2 | TRBV6-1 | . | . | CASSEEAGPGELFF | TGTGCCAGCAGTGAAGAGGCGGGTCCCGGGGAGCTGTTTTTT
TRBJ1-5 | TRBV2 | many | . | CASSERMSGHNQPQHF | TGTGCCAGCAGTGAAAGGATGAGCGGACACAATCAGCCCCAGCATTTT
TRBJ1-1 | TRBV28 | . | TRBD1 | CASRRDQGAITEAFF | TGTGCCAGCAGGCGTGATCAGGGGGCTATCACTGAAGCTTTCTTT
TRBJ2-5 | TRBV28 | medium-sized | TRBD2 | CASSLETSGGQETQYF | TGTGCCAGCAGTTTAGAGACTAGCGGGGGACAAGAGACCCAGTACTTC